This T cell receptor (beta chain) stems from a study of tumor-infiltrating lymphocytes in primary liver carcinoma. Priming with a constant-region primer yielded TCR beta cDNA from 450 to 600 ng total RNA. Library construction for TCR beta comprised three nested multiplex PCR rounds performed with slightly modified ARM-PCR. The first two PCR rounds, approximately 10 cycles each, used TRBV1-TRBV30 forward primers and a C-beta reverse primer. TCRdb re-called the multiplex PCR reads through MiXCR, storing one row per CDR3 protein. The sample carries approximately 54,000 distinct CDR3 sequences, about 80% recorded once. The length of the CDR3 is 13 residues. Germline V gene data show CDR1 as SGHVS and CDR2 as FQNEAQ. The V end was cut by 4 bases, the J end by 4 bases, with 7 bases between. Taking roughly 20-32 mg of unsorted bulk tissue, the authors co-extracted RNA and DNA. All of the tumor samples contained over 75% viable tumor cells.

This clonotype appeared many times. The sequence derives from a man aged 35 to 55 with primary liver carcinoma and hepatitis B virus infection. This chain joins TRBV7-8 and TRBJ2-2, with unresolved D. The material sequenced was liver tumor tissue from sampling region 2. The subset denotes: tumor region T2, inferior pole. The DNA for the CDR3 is TGTGCCAGCAGCTCGACTGTCACCGGGGAGCTGTTTTTT. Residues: CASSSTVTGELFF.